This T cell receptor beta chain was sequenced during a study of T cells in pancreatic ductal adenocarcinoma. The study's findings and limits: Tumor samples had fewer productive templates and roughly 8-fold fewer unique clonotypes than blood. Tumor and blood clonality did not differ significantly, about 0.11 versus 0.072. Results skew toward the minority of patients with early-stage disease.

Repertoires were generated with immunoSEQ multiplex PCR, while TCRdb's copy carries only in-frame clones and drops some. Of several thousand clones listed, about 64% are singletons. This CDR3 has 12 residues. Germline V gene data show CDR1 as LNHDA and CDR2 as SQIVND (reference sequence). This clone appeared a few times. Its antigen is as yet unknown. The selected patients with pancreatic ductal adenocarcinoma had surgery but no neoadjuvant therapy. The gene calls are TRBV19 and TRBJ2-1, with D possibly being TRBD2 (6 bases). This clonotype was sampled from a human donor with pancreatic ductal adenocarcinoma. The sequencing sample was made of pancreatic tumor tissue. The CDR3 reads CATGEAYNEQFF. The CDR3 DNA is TGTGCTACGGGGGAGGCCTACAATGAGCAGTTCTTC.